This T cell receptor (beta chain) was sequenced in a study of neoadjuvant nivolumab and ipilimumab in lung cancer. Per germline, CDR1 SNHLY and CDR2 FYNNEI. V was cut by 6 bases and J by 11 bases, with 14 bases left in between. This CDR3 has 12 residues. Regarding the study as a whole: TCR sequencing covered a small number of samples.

The repertoire was sequenced with immunoSEQ multiplex PCR; TCRdb's copy has only in-frame clones and lacks some. This sample has about 29,000 clones, with under 85% found just once. Worth noting for this clone: Its specificity is not known.

This receptor was identified in an adult with non-small cell lung cancer. This chain links TRBV2 with TRBJ2-4; D unresolved. Sequenced here: tumor tissue, sampled after neoadjuvant nivolumab, alone or with ipilimumab, at or shortly before surgery. The CDR3 spells CASRSDRWLQYF. CDR3 coding DNA: TGTGCCAGCAGATCGGACCGATGGCTTCAGTACTTC.